The 6 T cell receptor beta chains presented below share a single source sample, sequenced in a study of blood T cell repertoires in COVID-19. Some clones are missing from TCRdb's copy, which holds only in-frame ones; the method was immunoSEQ multiplex PCR. Of about 82,000 clones in the sample, roughly 80% were seen once. Sequences were obtained from peripheral blood. The receptors were sampled from a woman aged 40 to 55 with active or convalescent COVID-19.

A few counts support this clone. This chain joins TRBV10-3 and TRBJ2-1; 9 positions agree with TRBD2. This CDR3 has 15 residues. V lost 2 bases, J lost 2 bases, and 1 base stayed unmatched. Germline V gene data show CDR1 as ENHRY and CDR2 as SYGVKD. CDR3 DNA: TGTGCCATCAGTGAGATAGCGGGGGCCTACAATGAGCAGTTCTTC. It encodes CAISEIAGAYNEQFF.

V usage is TRBV7-2 and J usage is TRBJ1-3, with D possibly being TRBD1 (6 bases). The length of the CDR3 is 14 residues. The ends were cut back, 5 bases at V and 2 bases at J, with 10 bases in the middle. Germline V gene data show CDR1 as SGHTA and CDR2 as FQGNSA. CDR3 DNA sequence: TGTGCCAGCAGCCATACAGGGACTGGAAACACCATATATTTT. Protein sequence: CASSHTGTGNTIYF.

This clone has more than one count but fewer than ten. This chain joins TRBV7-3 and TRBJ2-7; possibly TRBD1 for D (6 bases). This CDR3 is built from 14 residues. Germline values: CDR1 SGHTA, CDR2 FQGTGA. Trimming took 2 bases from V and 7 from J, leaving 15 bases between them. The CDR3 DNA sequence: TGTGCCAGCAGCTTAGGGGGCCCAGACGGTGAGCAGTACTTC. It yields the protein CASSLGGPDGEQYF. Based on the CDR3 plus reference TRBV7-3 and TRBJ2-7, the full variable domain is GAGVSQTPSNKVTEKGKYVELRCDPISGHTALYWYRQSLGQGPEFLIYFQGTGAADDSGLPNDRFFAVRPEGSVSTLKIQRTERGDSAVYLCASSLGGPDGEQYFGPGTRLTVT.

V and J are TRBV7-9 and TRBJ1-2; 9 nucleotides line up with TRBD1. The CDR3 consists of 17 residues. CDR1 is SEHNR and CDR2 is FQNEAQ in the germline V gene (reference sequence). The ends lost 5 bases at V and 6 bases at J; junction bases unmatched: 16. In nucleotides, the CDR3 is TGTGCCAGCAGCCGCGGACAGGGGATCCTTAAGGATAATGGCTACACCTTC. Protein sequence: CASSRGQGILKDNGYTF.

This clone was seen once. Its ends do not fully match the called genes, so a read error is possible. The chain links TRBV7-7 to TRBJ2-5, with 7 bases aligning to TRBD2. The germline gives CDR1 SSHAT, CDR2 FNYEAQ (reference sequence). This CDR3 has 15 amino acids. The CDR3 sequence is CASSPPGGEGGTQYF. In DNA form, the CDR3 reads TGTGCTAGCAGCCCGCCTGGGGGGGAAGGAGGGACCCAGTACTTC.

This chain joins TRBV19 and TRBJ2-1; TRBD1 aligns across 7 bases. In germline, CDR1 is LNHDA, CDR2 SQIVND (reference sequence). This CDR3 region has 16 residues. The V segment lost 5 bases and the J segment 11 bases; nucleotides outside the gene matches: 18. CDR3 in amino acids: CASSGGRDRTDRQQFF. The CDR3, as DNA: TGTGCCAGTAGTGGCGGCCGGGACAGAACGGACAGGCAGCAGTTCTTC.